These 28 T cell receptor beta chains originate from one sample sequenced in a study of blood T cells in healthy people across ages. The authors ran a second PCR of roughly 6 to 11 cycles using a sample-barcoded 5' primer and a J-beta primer mix. TCRdb processed the 5' RACE reads anew with MiXCR; each CDR3 protein has one entry. The table records over 1,500,000 distinct CDR3 sequences, roughly 43% of them present only once. The sequenced material came from blood. The receptors here all came from a human donor in good health.

This sequence joins TRBV7-2 and TRBJ1-1; 11 nucleotides agree with TRBD1. Germline V lookup: CDR1 SGHTA, CDR2 FQGNSA. CDR3 size: 15 residues. The V and J ends lost 2 bases and 7 bases, in that order; junction bases with no gene match: 6. Written as DNA, the CDR3 is TGTGCCAGCAGCTTAAGGGGGACAGGGGGTAGTGAAGCTTTCTTT. Its protein is CASSLRGTGGSEAFF.

This clonotype appeared a few times. The chain employs TRBV9 and TRBJ2-3; maybe TRBD2 (7 bases). The CDR3 sequence is 15 residues long. Germline V gene lookup returns CDR1 SGDLS and CDR2 YYNGEE. The V gene lost 3 bases and the J gene lost 3 bases, with 14 bases spanning the gap. This CDR3 reads CASSARGHQTDTQYF. The CDR3 DNA reads TGTGCCAGCAGCGCGCGGGGGCACCAAACAGATACGCAGTATTTT.

In this sample, this clonotype turned up a few times. The genes are TRBV5-5 and TRBJ2-4; the D is unclear. The J call may be incorrect, as the DNA end agrees better with TRBJ2-7. CDR3 length: 14 residues. Germline CDR1 is SGHKS and CDR2 is YYEKEE (reference sequence). CDR3 sequence reads: CASSWVHGTYEQYF. The CDR3, as DNA: TGTGCCAGCAGCTGGGTTCATGGGACCTACGAGCAGTACTTC.

This clonotype appeared a few times. The chain carries TRBV29-1 and TRBJ2-1; D is unresolved. Trimming stripped 3 bases from V and 7 bases from J, with 7 bases between. CDR1 and CDR2 (germline): SQVTM, ANQGSEA. CDR3 size: 11 residues. The CDR3 here is CSVDLGNEQFF. CDR3 DNA: TGCAGCGTTGATTTGGGGAATGAGCAGTTCTTC.

This clonotype was detected a few times. V is TRBV5-1 and J is TRBJ2-1; 9 bases are shared with TRBD2. CDR3 length: 16 amino acids. V gave up 3 bases and J gave up 2 bases; unmatched junction bases: 6. The germline V gene encodes CDR1 SGHRS and CDR2 YFSETQ. CDR3 residues: CASSSYLAGAYNEQFF. The DNA for the CDR3 is TGCGCCAGCAGCTCATATTTAGCGGGGGCCTACAATGAGCAGTTCTTC. Complete variable domain (other parts from reference TRBV5-1 and TRBJ2-1): KAGVTQTPRYLIKTRGQQVTLSCSPISGHRSVSWYQQTPGQGLQFLFEYFSETQRNKGNFPGRFSGRQFSNSRSEMNVSTLELGDSALYLCASSSYLAGAYNEQFFGPGTRLTVL.

This sequence joins TRBV6-2 or TRBV6-3 and TRBJ2-5, with D unresolved. The CDR3 consists of 15 residues. CDR1 is MNHEY and CDR2 is SVGEGT in the germline V gene. The V gene lost 0 bases and the J gene lost 4 bases, with 12 bases spanning the gap. DNA of the CDR3: TGTGCCAGCAGTTACTCTAGTTATGATATAGAGACCCAGTACTTC. Translating it yields CASSYSSYDIETQYF.

A word on this clonotype: As the CDR3 is not closed by the conserved phenylalanine or tryptophan, this likely results from a read error. It is unclear where the CDR3 begins or ends on the DNA, so no DNA is shown, and the CDR3 is as TCRdb lists it. V and J are TRBV7-9 and TRBJ2-1; the table gives TRBD1 as D, unverified against the DNA. The germline V gene has CDR1 SEHNR and CDR2 FQNEAQ (reference sequence). The CDR3 is 16 residues long, counting both termini. This CDR3 is CASSLGPLSGLNEQFS.

A few counts support this clonotype. CDR3 protein: CASSTNGPSNTGELFF. The CDR3 region has the DNA TGTGCCAGCAGCACTAATGGACCCTCGAACACCGGGGAGCTGTTTTTT. V gene TRBV21-1 combines with J gene TRBJ2-2. TRBV21-1 represents a pseudogene. The CDR3 sequence is 16 residues long.

This chain links TRBV27 with TRBJ1-2; TRBD1 agrees at 9 bases. Germline CDR1 and CDR2: MNHEY and SMNVEV (reference sequence). The CDR3 spans 15 residues. The V gene end was trimmed by 0 bases and the J gene end by 4 bases; junction bases not matched to a gene: 3. DNA of the CDR3: TGTGCCAGCAGTTTATCAGGGACAGGGTTCTATGGCTACACCTTC. Amino acid sequence: CASSLSGTGFYGYTF.

The chain couples TRBV20-1 to TRBJ2-7; D ambiguous. The length of the CDR3 is 15 residues. The V and J ends lost 2 bases and 0 bases respectively, with 14 bases between them. Germline loops: CDR1 DFQATT, CDR2 SNEGSKA (reference sequence). The CDR3 nucleotides read TGCAGTGCTAGATTGCGTCTAACCTACTCCTACGAGCAGTACTTC. This codes for CSARLRLTYSYEQYF.

The gene calls are TRBV12-3 or TRBV12-4 and TRBJ2-1, with 9 bases lining up with TRBD1. The CDR3 is 15 residues long. Losses at the gene ends were 6 bases for V and 5 bases for J; bases not matched to a gene: 8. This CDR3 is CASRRTGGAHNEQFF. The CDR3 region has the DNA TGTGCCAGCAGACGTACAGGGGGCGCGCACAATGAGCAGTTCTTC.

The rearrangement uses TRBV5-6 and TRBJ2-3; D may be TRBD1 (5 bases). Germline V CDR1 and CDR2: SGHDT, YYEEEE. V was pared by 7 bases and J by 2 bases, with 11 bases between. The CDR3 length is 13 residues. Written as DNA, the CDR3 is TGTGCCAGCGGCAGGGTTCACACAGATACGCAGTATTTT. Translated: CASGRVHTDTQYF.

V gene TRBV2 combines with J gene TRBJ1-2; possibly TRBD1 for D (6 bases). Germline lookup yields CDR1 SNHLY and CDR2 FYNNEI. Trimming took off 11 bases at V and 8 bases at J, with 21 bases between the two ends. This CDR3 is 13 amino acids long. CDR3 sequence reads: CAGDPGTKEGYTF. The CDR3 DNA reads as TGTGCCGGAGACCCCGGGACAAAAGAAGGCTACACCTTC.

This chain connects TRBV20-1 to TRBJ1-5, with D perhaps matching TRBD1 (6 bases). This CDR3 has 13 amino acids. Trimming took off 3 bases at V and 5 bases at J, with 11 bases between the two ends. Germline CDR1 is DFQATT and CDR2 is SNEGSKA (reference sequence). The CDR3 sequence is CSARERGYQPQHF. Written as DNA, the CDR3 is TGCAGTGCTAGGGAAAGGGGGTATCAGCCCCAGCATTTT.

J is TRBJ1-1 and V is TRBV20-1, with a tentative D call TRBD1 (6 bases). V was shortened by 6 bases and J by 6 bases, with 20 bases between the two germline ends. This CDR3 has 14 amino acids. Germline V gives CDR1 DFQATT, CDR2 SNEGSKA (reference sequence). The CDR3: CSAPKPPEGAEAFF. CDR3 nucleotide sequence: TGCAGTGCCCCAAAGCCCCCGGAGGGGGCTGAAGCTTTCTTT.

V is TRBV3-1 and J is TRBJ2-1; 7 nucleotides align to TRBD1. CDR1 and CDR2 (germline): LGHDT, YNNKEL (reference sequence). The J segment lost 4 bases and the V segment lost 3 bases, leaving 12 bases of the junction unmatched. The CDR3 contains 17 residues. The CDR3 here is CASSHRTGTEKYNEQFF. The CDR3, as DNA: TGTGCCAGCAGCCACAGGACCGGGACAGAGAAGTACAATGAGCAGTTCTTC.

J is TRBJ2-7 and V is TRBV12-3 or TRBV12-4; perhaps TRBD1 as D (6 bases). The ends were cut back, 4 bases at V and 6 bases at J, with 16 bases in the middle. The length of the CDR3 is 14 residues. CDR3 in amino acids: CASSSLDRSGEQYF. The CDR3 DNA reads TGTGCCAGCAGTTCCTTGGACAGAAGTGGCGAGCAGTACTTC.

This chain connects TRBV10-3 to TRBJ2-5, with D possibly TRBD1 on 6 matching bases. The CDR3 loop spans 16 amino acids. Germline V gene data show CDR1 as ENHRY and CDR2 as SYGVKD. V lost 6 bases and J 4 bases, leaving 21 bases between the germline ends. CDR3 protein: CAISPTMDRRSETQYF. The CDR3 bases are TGTGCCATCAGCCCTACTATGGACAGACGTTCAGAGACCCAGTACTTC.

This chain links TRBV20-1 with TRBJ2-5; 12 bases match TRBD1. Germline CDR1 reads DFQATT; CDR2 reads SNEGSKA (reference sequence). The CDR3 has 15 residues. The V and J ends lost 4 bases and 5 bases, in that order; junction bases with no gene match: 8. In DNA form, the CDR3 reads TGCAGTGCTACAGAAGGGACAGGGGGCCTGGAGACCCAGTACTTC. Translated: CSATEGTGGLETQYF.

The table lists this clonotype with many counts. The chain joins TRBV5-1 to TRBJ2-7; tentative D call: TRBD1 (6 bases). V shed 8 bases and J shed 2 bases, with 17 bases lying between them. This CDR3 has 14 residues. Looked up from germline, CDR1 is SGHRS and CDR2 is YFSETQ. CDR3 DNA sequence: TGCGCCAGTTCCCTGTCCAACAGGGCCTACGAGCAGTACTTC. This sequence encodes CASSLSNRAYEQYF.

This clonotype was counted once. J is TRBJ1-2 and V is TRBV18; perhaps TRBD1 as D (6 bases). Trimming shortened V by 2 bases and J by 6 bases, and 13 bases separated the two germline ends. The CDR3 is 14 residues long. Looked up from germline, CDR1 is KGHSH and CDR2 is LQKENI. Written as DNA, the CDR3 is TGTGCCAGCTCACCAGGGGGCGCATCCAATGGCTACACCTTC. The encoded protein is CASSPGGASNGYTF.

This clonotype was observed a few times. The CDR3 coding sequence is TGTGCCAGCAGCCTGACAGGGGGTGGGTCAGGGCAGTACTTC. It yields the protein CASSLTGGGSGQYF. The J gene is TRBJ2-7, the V gene TRBV12-3 or TRBV12-4, with 9 bases lining up with TRBD1. Unmatched junction bases numbered 12, after V lost 6 bases and J lost 9 bases. The CDR3 totals 14 residues.

The V and J genes are TRBV6-2 or TRBV6-3 and TRBJ1-2; D is unresolved. V was trimmed by 4 bases and J by 8 bases, leaving 17 bases between them. The CDR3 covers 14 residues. Germline V gene lookup returns CDR1 MNHEY and CDR2 SVGEGT. CDR3 sequence: CASSSIPTGQGYTF. CDR3 DNA sequence: TGTGCCAGCAGTTCGATCCCTACGGGCCAAGGCTACACCTTC.

This clonotype turned up a few times. The V call is TRBV11-3, the J call TRBJ2-1; possible D gene TRBD1, 5 bases. The CDR3 totals 14 residues. V was pared by 1 base and J by 11 bases, with 15 bases between. CDR1 is SGHNT, CDR2 YENEEA, per germline. The CDR3 nucleotides are TGTGCCAGCAGCTTAGCTGGGGTAGGGGTGAAGCAGTTCTTC. It encodes CASSLAGVGVKQFF.

CDR3 protein: CSASFWGGGYTF. CDR3 coding DNA: TGCAGTGCTTCGTTCTGGGGTGGCGGCTACACCTTC. V usage is TRBV20-1 and J usage is TRBJ1-2, with D unclear. Deletions cut 5 bases from V and 8 bases from J, with 15 bases between. Germline V gene data show CDR1 as DFQATT and CDR2 as SNEGSKA (reference sequence). The CDR3 sequence is 12 residues long.

The chain employs TRBV29-1 and TRBJ2-6; the D is unclear. Trimming removed 7 bases at V and 0 bases at J, with 16 bases between. The germline CDR1 and CDR2 sequences are SQVTM and ANQGSEA. This CDR3 spans 16 amino acids. CDR3 in DNA: TGCAGCGCTGCGACACGGCTCCTCTCTGGGGCCAACGTCCTGACTTTC. It encodes CSAATRLLSGANVLTF.

V and J are TRBV20-1 and TRBJ2-7; no firm D call. The germline CDR1 and CDR2 sequences are DFQATT and SNEGSKA (reference sequence). The CDR3 is 14 amino acids. V was trimmed by 6 bases and J by 4 bases, leaving 19 bases between them. This CDR3 is CSATQPSETYEQYF. CDR3 sequence (DNA): TGCAGTGCCACCCAGCCTTCAGAAACTTACGAGCAGTACTTC.

This clonotype occurred a few times. V usage is TRBV7-2 and J usage is TRBJ2-6; tentatively, D is TRBD1 (6 bases). Trimming shortened V by 5 bases and J by 2 bases, and 13 bases separated the two germline ends. From germline, CDR1 is SGHTA and CDR2 FQGNSA. The CDR3 extends over 16 amino acids. CDR3 protein: CASSAIRGAGANVLTF. The CDR3 region has the DNA TGTGCCAGCAGCGCCATCAGGGGCGCTGGGGCCAACGTCCTGACTTTC.